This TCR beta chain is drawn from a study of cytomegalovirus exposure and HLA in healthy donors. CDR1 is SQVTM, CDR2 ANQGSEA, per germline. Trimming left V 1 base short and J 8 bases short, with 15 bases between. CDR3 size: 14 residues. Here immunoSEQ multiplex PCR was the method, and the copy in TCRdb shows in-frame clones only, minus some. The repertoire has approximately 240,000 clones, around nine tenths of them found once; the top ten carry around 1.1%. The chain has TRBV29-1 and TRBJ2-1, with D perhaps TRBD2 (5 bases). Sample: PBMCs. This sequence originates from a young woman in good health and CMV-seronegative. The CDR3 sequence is CSVEGLIPLYEQFF. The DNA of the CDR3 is TGCAGCGTTGAAGGACTAATTCCCTTATATGAGCAGTTCTTC.